This T cell receptor (beta chain) was identified in a study of blood T cell repertoires in COVID-19 (dated by TCRdb to about 2020). At the level of the whole study: The collaborator samples originated in the United States, Italy and Spain and spanned the acute and convalescent phases of COVID-19. The prospective study material was composed of cDNA or gDNA derived from T cells, B-cell-depleted T cells, or PBMCs. The repertoires were made available in a free public database intended to serve as a resource for research on the immune response to SARS-CoV-2. Deeply sampled blood TCRbeta repertoires from subjects exposed to, actively infected with, or recovered from COVID-19 were included in the dataset. Samples came from the ongoing ImmuneRACE study (first 160 participants) plus 1,254 subjects from 6 global collaborators. Where HLA class I and class II types were available, the types were taken from metadata supplied by the sample provider, not from assay-based typing. Nearly every sample came with metadata listing a de-identified subject ID, COVID-19 status, age in years and sex.

In Seattle, one collaborating source enrolled patients while the infection was active and tracked those patients longitudinally over the course of disease. Each collaborating institution followed its own protocols to collect whole blood in K2EDTA tubes. Collaborator samples were shipped for TCRbeta analysis as frozen whole blood, isolated PBMCs, or DNA extracted from either sample type. Here is what the overall study found, with its caveats: The quantity of clinical and demographic metadata differed by source and by participant and was supplied without curation.

Note on this clone: Its binding antigen is unknown. Nothing much larger sits one base from this clone, and base qualities are not available.

TCRbeta CDR3 regions were amplified from genomic DNA using the immunoSEQ Assay, a bias-controlled multiplex PCR. As for the original processing: Nucleated cell counts per sample were estimated from amplification of reference gene primers within the assay. To quantify the absolute abundance of each unique TCRbeta CDR3 rearrangement, sequence reads were collapsed and filtered. For each sample, productive Simpson clonality was calculated by taking the square root of Simpson's diversity index across productive rearrangements. The source is immuneACCESS, and TCRdb retained only in-frame sequences with V and J called. Part of the clones is not carried over; for the studies checked, unresolved V genes explain less than half of this, and the remainder is unexplained. V and J calls and clone size are as listed in that table; D and trimming were resolved from the DNA. Present in this sample are some 320,000 clones, roughly 91% of which were seen just once. Around 10% of the sample belongs to the ten largest clones.

The CDR3 runs 16 residues from the cysteine to the phenylalanine. The entry retains the CDR3 DNA only, 48 bases that are in frame from base 1. The germline V gene yields SGDLS for CDR1 and YYNGEE for CDR2. Ends trimmed: V by 0 bases, J by 2 bases; bases unmatched to a gene: 3. The material sequenced was peripheral blood. The chain is assembled from TRBV9 and TRBJ1-5; 9 bases in between match TRBD1. The TCR originated in a woman between 25 and 40 years old with COVID-19, enrolled during active disease. The sequenced DNA: TGTGCCAGCAGCGTAGGGGACAGGGCCGGCAATCAGCCCCAGCATTTT. Translated, it reads CASSVGDRAGNQPQHF.